This TCR beta chain was observed in a study of shared clonotypes between healthy human individuals. A note on this clone: Its specificity is unknown.

Findings of the study overall: Larger estimated richness was generally seen in naive subsets than in memory subsets. Approximately 4.6% of naive CD4 clonotypes were shared across four donors.

Replicate PCRs run on sorted subsets employed approximately 200 ng DNA, approximately 30,000 T cell genomes. The protocol was immunoSEQ multiplex PCR, while the TCRdb copy is restricted to in-frame clones and leaves out a portion. The sample records about 2 million clones, about 95% being singletons. CD8 cells classed as naive were CD45RO-negative and positively selected for CCR7, excluding terminally differentiated effector memory CD45RA+ cells. The origin of this receptor is a man between 18 and 29 years old in good health. The sequenced sample was naive CD8+ T cells sorted from blood.

The CDR3 spells CASSLGAGQSLPNYGYTF. For the CDR3, the DNA is TGTGCCAGCAGCTTGGGGGCGGGACAATCCCTGCCTAACTATGGCTACACCTTC. The chain has TRBV5-4 and TRBJ1-2, with D tentatively TRBD1 (6 bases). V lost 0 bases, J lost 0 bases, and 18 bases lay in between. Germline CDR1 is SGHNT and CDR2 is YYREEE (reference sequence). This CDR3 comprises 18 residues.